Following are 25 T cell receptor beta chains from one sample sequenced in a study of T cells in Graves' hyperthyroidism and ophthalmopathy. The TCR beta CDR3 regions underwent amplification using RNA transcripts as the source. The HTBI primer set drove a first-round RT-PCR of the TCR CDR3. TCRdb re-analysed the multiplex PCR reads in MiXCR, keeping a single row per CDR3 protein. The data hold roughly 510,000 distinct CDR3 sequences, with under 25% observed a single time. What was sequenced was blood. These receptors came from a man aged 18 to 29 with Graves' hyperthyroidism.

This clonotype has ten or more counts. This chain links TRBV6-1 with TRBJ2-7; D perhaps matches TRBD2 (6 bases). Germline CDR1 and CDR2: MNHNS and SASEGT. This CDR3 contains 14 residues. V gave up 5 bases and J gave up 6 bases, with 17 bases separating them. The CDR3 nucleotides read TGTGCCAGCAGTCCTCTCCAGACTAGTAGCGAGCAGTACTTC. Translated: CASSPLQTSSEQYF.

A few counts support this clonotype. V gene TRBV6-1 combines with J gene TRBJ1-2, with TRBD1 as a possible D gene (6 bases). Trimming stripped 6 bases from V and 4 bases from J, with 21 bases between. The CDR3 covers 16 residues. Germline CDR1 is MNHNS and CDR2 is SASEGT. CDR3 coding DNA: TGTGCCAGCAGCCCCCTGAACATCCAGGGGACCTATGGCTACACCTTC. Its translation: CASSPLNIQGTYGYTF.

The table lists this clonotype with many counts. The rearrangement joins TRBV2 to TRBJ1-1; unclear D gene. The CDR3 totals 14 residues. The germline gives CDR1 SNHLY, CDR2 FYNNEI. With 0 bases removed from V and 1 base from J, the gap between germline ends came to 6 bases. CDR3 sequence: CASSEAEGNTEAFF. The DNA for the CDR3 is TGTGCCAGCAGTGAAGCCGAGGGGAACACTGAAGCTTTCTTT.

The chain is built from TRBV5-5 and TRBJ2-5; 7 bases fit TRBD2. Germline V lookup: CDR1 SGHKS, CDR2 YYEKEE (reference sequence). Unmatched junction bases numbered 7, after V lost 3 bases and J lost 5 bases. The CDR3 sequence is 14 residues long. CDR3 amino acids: CASSSATSSETQYF. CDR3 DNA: TGTGCCAGCAGCTCGGCGACTAGCTCGGAGACCCAGTACTTC.

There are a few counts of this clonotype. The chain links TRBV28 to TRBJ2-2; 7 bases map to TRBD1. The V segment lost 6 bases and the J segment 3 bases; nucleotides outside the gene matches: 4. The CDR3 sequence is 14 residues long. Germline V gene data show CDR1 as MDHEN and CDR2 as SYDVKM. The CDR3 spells CASRQGLDTGELFF. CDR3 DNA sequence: TGTGCCAGCAGACAGGGGTTGGACACCGGGGAGCTGTTTTTT.

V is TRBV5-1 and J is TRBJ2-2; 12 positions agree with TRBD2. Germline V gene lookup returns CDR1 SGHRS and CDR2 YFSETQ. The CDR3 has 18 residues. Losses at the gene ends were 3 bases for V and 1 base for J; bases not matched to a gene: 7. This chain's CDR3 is CASSSRTSGVGNTGELFF. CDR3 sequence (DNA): TGCGCCAGCAGCTCCCGGACTAGCGGGGTCGGGAACACCGGGGAGCTGTTTTTT.

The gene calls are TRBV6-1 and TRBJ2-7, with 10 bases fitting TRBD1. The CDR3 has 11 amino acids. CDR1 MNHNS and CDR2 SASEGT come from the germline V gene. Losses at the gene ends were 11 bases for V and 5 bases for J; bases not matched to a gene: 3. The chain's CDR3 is CAGGTGDEQYF. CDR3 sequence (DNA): TGTGCCGGCGGGACAGGGGACGAGCAGTACTTC.

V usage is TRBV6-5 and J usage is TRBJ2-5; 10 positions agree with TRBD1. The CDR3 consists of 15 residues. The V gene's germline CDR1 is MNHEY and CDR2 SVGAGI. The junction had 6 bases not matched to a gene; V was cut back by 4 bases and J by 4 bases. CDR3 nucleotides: TGTGCCAGCAGTTTCCTCCGGGACAGGGGAGAGACCCAGTACTTC. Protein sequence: CASSFLRDRGETQYF.

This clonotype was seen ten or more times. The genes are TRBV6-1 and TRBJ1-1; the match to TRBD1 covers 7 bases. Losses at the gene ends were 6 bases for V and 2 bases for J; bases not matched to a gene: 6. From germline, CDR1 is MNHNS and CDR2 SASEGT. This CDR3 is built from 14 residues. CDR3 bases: TGTGCCAGCAGGTCGGACAGGTTTAACACTGAAGCTTTCTTT. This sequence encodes CASRSDRFNTEAFF.

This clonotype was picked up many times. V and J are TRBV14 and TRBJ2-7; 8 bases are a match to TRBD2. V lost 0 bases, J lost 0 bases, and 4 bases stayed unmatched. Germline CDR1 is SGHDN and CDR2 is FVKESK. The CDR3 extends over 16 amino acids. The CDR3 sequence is CASSQDGGVSSYEQYF. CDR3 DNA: TGTGCCAGCAGCCAAGACGGGGGGGTGAGCTCCTACGAGCAGTACTTC. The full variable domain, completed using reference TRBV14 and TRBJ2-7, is EAGVTQFPSHSVIEKGQTVTLRCDPISGHDNLYWYRRVMGKEIKFLLHFVKESKQDESGMPNNRFLAERTGGTYSTLKVQPAELEDSGVYFCASSQDGGVSSYEQYFGPGTRLTVT.

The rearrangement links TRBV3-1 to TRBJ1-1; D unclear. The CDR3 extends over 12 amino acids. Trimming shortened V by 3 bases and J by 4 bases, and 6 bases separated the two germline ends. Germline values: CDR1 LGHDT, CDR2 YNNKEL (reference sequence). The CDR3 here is CASSHPGTEAFF. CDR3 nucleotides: TGTGCCAGCAGCCACCCGGGCACTGAAGCTTTCTTT.

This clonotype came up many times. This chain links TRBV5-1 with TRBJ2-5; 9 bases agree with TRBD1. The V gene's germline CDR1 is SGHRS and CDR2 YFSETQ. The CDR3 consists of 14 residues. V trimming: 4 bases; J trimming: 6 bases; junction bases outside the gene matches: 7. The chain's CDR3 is CASSTGQGPKTQYF. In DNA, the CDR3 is TGCGCCAGCAGCACCGGACAGGGGCCAAAGACCCAGTACTTC. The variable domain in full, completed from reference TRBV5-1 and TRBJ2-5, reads KAGVTQTPRYLIKTRGQQVTLSCSPISGHRSVSWYQQTPGQGLQFLFEYFSETQRNKGNFPGRFSGRQFSNSRSEMNVSTLELGDSALYLCASSTGQGPKTQYFGPGTRLLVL.

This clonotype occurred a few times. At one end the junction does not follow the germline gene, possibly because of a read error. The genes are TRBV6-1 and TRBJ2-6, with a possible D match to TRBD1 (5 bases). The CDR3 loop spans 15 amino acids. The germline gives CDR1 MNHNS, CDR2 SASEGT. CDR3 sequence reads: CASSDDSSGANVLAF. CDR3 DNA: TGTGCCAGCAGTGATGACAGCTCTGGGGCCAACGTCCTGGCTTTC.

CDR3 amino acids: CASSPPGGRNYEETQYF. The CDR3 region has the DNA TGTGCCAGCAGTCCCCCGGGGGGGCGGAACTATGAAGAGACCCAGTACTTC. The gene calls are TRBV12-3 or TRBV12-4 and TRBJ2-5, with 8 bases matching TRBD2. Losses at the gene ends were 5 bases for V and 3 bases for J; bases not matched to a gene: 14. CDR3 length: 17 amino acids.

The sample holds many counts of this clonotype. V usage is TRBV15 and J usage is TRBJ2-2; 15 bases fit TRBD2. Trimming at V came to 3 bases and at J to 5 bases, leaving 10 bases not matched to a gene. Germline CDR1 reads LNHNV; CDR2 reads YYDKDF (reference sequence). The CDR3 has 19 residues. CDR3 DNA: TGTGCCACCAGCAGCCTCGGACTAGCGGGGGGGCCGGGGACCGGGGAGCTGTTTTTT. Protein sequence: CATSSLGLAGGPGTGELFF.

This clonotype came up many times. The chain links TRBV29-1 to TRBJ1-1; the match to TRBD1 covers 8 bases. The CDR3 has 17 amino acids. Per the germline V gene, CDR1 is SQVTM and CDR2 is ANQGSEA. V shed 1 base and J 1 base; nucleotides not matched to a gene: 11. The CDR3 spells CSVEGVPGTGRNTEAFF. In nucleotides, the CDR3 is TGCAGCGTTGAAGGAGTACCCGGGACAGGTCGGAACACTGAAGCTTTCTTT.

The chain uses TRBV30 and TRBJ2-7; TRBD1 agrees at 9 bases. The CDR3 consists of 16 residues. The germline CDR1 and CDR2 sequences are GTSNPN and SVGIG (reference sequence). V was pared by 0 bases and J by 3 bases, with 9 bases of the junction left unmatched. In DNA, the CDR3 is TGTGCCTGGAGTGTACCTGGGACAGGGTTTGTCTACGAGCAGTACTTC. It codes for CAWSVPGTGFVYEQYF.

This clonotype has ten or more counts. CDR3 nucleotides: TGTGCCAGCAGTTATTCAGGGTTTTTCAATCAGCCCCAGCATTTT. It yields the protein CASSYSGFFNQPQHF. The rearrangement links TRBV6-2 or TRBV6-3 to TRBJ1-5, with D tentatively TRBD1 (5 bases). Germline V CDR1 and CDR2: MNHEY, SVGEGT. Trimming took 3 bases from V and 3 from J, leaving 12 bases between them. This CDR3 region has 15 residues.

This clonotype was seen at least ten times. The CDR3, as DNA: TGCAGTGCTAGCAGCCCTAGCGGGGACTCCTACGAGCAGTACTTC. It specifies CSASSPSGDSYEQYF. The chain couples TRBV20-1 to TRBJ2-7, with 9 positions matching TRBD2. Trimming cost V 3 bases and J 0 bases; bases outside gene matches: 6. There are 15 residues in the CDR3. Germline CDR1 DFQATT, CDR2 SNEGSKA (reference sequence).

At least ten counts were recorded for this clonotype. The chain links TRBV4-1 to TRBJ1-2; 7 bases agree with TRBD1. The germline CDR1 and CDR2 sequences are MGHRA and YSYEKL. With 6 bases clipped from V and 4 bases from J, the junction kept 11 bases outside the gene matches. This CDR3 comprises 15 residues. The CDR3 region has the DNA TGCGCCAGCAGTCTCCCAGGGGGGGCTTCCTATGGCTACACCTTC. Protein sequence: CASSLPGGASYGYTF.

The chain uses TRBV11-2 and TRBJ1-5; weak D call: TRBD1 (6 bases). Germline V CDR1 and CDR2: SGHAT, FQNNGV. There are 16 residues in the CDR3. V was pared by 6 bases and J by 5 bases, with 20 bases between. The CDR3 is CASRLSTSGAHQPQHF. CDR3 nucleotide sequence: TGTGCCAGCAGGTTATCTACTTCGGGGGCTCATCAGCCCCAGCATTTT.

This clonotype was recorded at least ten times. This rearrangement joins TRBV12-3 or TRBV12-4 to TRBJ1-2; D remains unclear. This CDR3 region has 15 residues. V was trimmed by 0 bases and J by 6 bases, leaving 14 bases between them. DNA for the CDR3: TGTGCCAGCAGTTTAGCTTCCACGGGTCGGAATGGCTACACCTTC. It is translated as CASSLASTGRNGYTF.

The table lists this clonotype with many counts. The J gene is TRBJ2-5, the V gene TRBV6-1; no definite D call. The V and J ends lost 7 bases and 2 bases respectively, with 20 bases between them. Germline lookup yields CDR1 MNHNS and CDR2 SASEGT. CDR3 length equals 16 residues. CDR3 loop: CASNIDNPVVQETQYF. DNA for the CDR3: TGTGCCAGCAATATTGACAACCCTGTGGTACAAGAGACCCAGTACTTC.

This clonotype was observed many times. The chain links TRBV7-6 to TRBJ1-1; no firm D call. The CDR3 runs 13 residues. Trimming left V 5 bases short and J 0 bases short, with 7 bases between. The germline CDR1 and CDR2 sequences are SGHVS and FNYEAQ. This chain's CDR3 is CASSQRVNTEAFF. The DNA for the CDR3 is TGTGCCAGCAGCCAGCGCGTGAACACTGAAGCTTTCTTT.

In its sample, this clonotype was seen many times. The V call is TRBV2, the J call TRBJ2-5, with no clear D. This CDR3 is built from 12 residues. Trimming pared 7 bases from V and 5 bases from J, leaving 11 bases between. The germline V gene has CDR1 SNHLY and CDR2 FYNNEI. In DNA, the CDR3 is TGTGCCAGCACCCGGCTTGGGGAGACCCAGTACTTC. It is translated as CASTRLGETQYF.